This T cell receptor beta chain was observed in a study of graft-versus-host responses after intestinal transplantation. Graft samples were processed, releasing intraepithelial and lamina propria lymphocytes. From germline, CDR1 is MNHNS and CDR2 SASEGT. Deletions cut 5 bases from V and 0 bases from J, with 8 bases between. The CDR3 loop spans 13 amino acids. Sequenced by immunoSEQ multiplex PCR; TCRdb stores in-frame clones only, minus some. The sample records 29,000 or so clones, 65% to 80% being singletons. This clonotype originated in a human patient who received an intestinal transplant, so some T cells may come from the graft donor. Here the sequenced sample was ileum tissue, taken 98 days after intestinal transplantation. V usage is TRBV6-1 and J usage is TRBJ2-7; unclear D gene. CDR3: CASSTPPSYEQYF. The CDR3 nucleotides read TGTGCCAGCAGTACCCCTCCCTCCTACGAGCAGTACTTC.